This is a list of T cell receptor beta chains from one sample in a study of T cell repertoires in cytomegalovirus infection. Each CDR3 protein gets one entry after TCRdb re-called the reads with MiXCR. The sample has fewer than 250,000 distinct CDR3 sequences, roughly 12% seen once. The sequencing input was PBMCs. Every receptor here comes from a human donor in good health (CMV status not recorded). Some clones in this sample may be carry-over from other donors' samples. CDR3s include the opening cysteine and the closing phenylalanine or tryptophan. D genes are given only for firm matches. Size is omitted from some rows. Given values are once, few, many or a class for expanded clones.

D gene	V gene	J gene	clone size	CDR3 DNA	CDR3 protein
TRBD1	TRBV5-6	TRBJ2-1	NA	TGTGCCAGCAGCTTCGCGGGGACAGGGGTAAATGAGCAGTTCTTC	CASSFAGTGVNEQFF
NA	TRBV12-3/TRBV12-4	TRBJ1-1	few	TGTGCCAGCAGTTTAGCGCTCGGGGGGAACACTGAAGCTTTCTTT	CASSLALGGNTEAFF
TRBD2	TRBV18	TRBJ2-1	NA	TGTGCCAGCTCATCGGGACTAGGACGTTCTGAGCAGTTCTTC	CASSSGLGRSEQFF
TRBD1	TRBV5-1	TRBJ2-7	NA	TGCGCCAGTAGACAGGGGGACGAGCAGTACTTC	CASRQGDEQYF
NA	TRBV28	TRBJ2-7	many	TGTGCCAGCAGTTCCAATAGCATCGACGAGCAGTACTTC	CASSSNSIDEQYF
TRBD1	TRBV30	TRBJ2-1	NA	TGTGCCTGGAGGAGTGGTGGACAGGGGAACAATGAGCAGTTCTTC	CAWRSGGQGNNEQFF
NA	TRBV29-1	TRBJ2-7	NA	TGCAGCGTCCCCCGAGCGGGCTCCTACGAGCAGTACTTC	CSVPRAGSYEQYF
TRBD1	TRBV19	TRBJ2-6	NA	TGTGCCAGTATGCGGACAGGGAGCTCTGGGGCCAACGTCCTGACTTTC	CASMRTGSSGANVLTF
TRBD1	TRBV15	TRBJ2-7	many	TGTGCCACCAGCAGAGTCGGGGACAGGGGGCCGCACGAGCAGTACTTC	CATSRVGDRGPHEQYF
NA	TRBV11-3	TRBJ2-3	NA	TGTGCCAGCAGCTCTAAGCGGAGCACAGATACGCAGTATTTT	CASSSKRSTDTQYF
TRBD1	TRBV24-1	TRBJ2-1	many	TGTGCCACCAGTGACCCCGGGACAGAGGACGCCAATGAGCAGTTCTTC	CATSDPGTEDANEQFF
NA	TRBV6-5	TRBJ2-2	many	TGTGCCAGCAGTTACGTGCTTTTCGCCTCGTTGGTGGAGCTGTTTTTT	CASSYVLFASLVELFF
NA	TRBV5-6	TRBJ2-5	few	TGTGCCAGCAGCTTAAGGGGGGGTTTCGAGACCCAGTACTTC	CASSLRGGFETQYF
NA	TRBV6-5	TRBJ2-5	NA	TGTGCCAGCAGTTCCTTGTACCAAGCCCAGTACTTC	CASSSLYQAQYF
TRBD1	TRBV7-2	TRBJ1-1	many	TGTGCCAGCAGCCGTCTGTCGGGGACAGGGGGCCTAGCTTTCTTT	CASSRLSGTGGLAFF
NA	TRBV15	TRBJ2-3	few	TGTGCCACCAGCAGAGAATCGGGAGCGGGCACAGATACGCAGTATTTT	CATSRESGAGTDTQYF
TRBD1	TRBV5-1	TRBJ1-1	few	TGCGCCAGCAGCTTGACGACAGGGGGCAGAACTGAAGCTTTCTTT	CASSLTTGGRTEAFF
NA	TRBV19	TRBJ1-2	many	TGTGCCAGTAGGCCTCCGGGAGGGTTCTATGGCTACACCTTC	CASRPPGGFYGYTF
NA	TRBV6-2/TRBV6-3	TRBJ2-7	NA	TGTGCCAGCAGTACCCCAGGGGCTGGGCTCCACGAGCAGTACTTC	CASSTPGAGLHEQYF
TRBD2	TRBV7-9	TRBJ2-7	few	TGTGCCAGCAGTCTCACTAGCGGGAGGGCCTACGAGCAGTACTTC	CASSLTSGRAYEQYF
TRBD2	TRBV5-1	TRBJ2-1	NA	TGCGCCAGCAGTTACGCGGGACTAGCGGGAGAGGGATACAATGAGCAGTTCTTC	CASSYAGLAGEGYNEQFF
TRBD1	TRBV24-1	TRBJ2-2	NA	TGTGCCACCATGGGACAGGGGGCGGACACCGGGGAGCTGTTTTTT	CATMGQGADTGELFF
NA	TRBV5-5	TRBJ2-3	many	TGTGCCAGCAGCTTAGACGGGGCGAGCACAGATACGCAGTATTTT	CASSLDGASTDTQYF
NA	TRBV6-1	TRBJ2-1	many	TGTGCCAGCAGTCCACGGACACCCTGGGATGAGCAGTTCTTC	CASSPRTPWDEQFF
TRBD1	TRBV7-9	TRBJ2-5	many	TGTGCCAGCAGTCTTGGTACGGGGACAGGGGGAGAGACCCAGTACTTC	CASSLGTGTGGETQYF
TRBD1	TRBV6-2/TRBV6-3	TRBJ1-2	few	TGTGCCAGCAGCCCGCTCGGACAGGGGAGCTATGGCTACACCTTC	CASSPLGQGSYGYTF
NA	TRBV7-9	TRBJ2-3	many	TGTGCCAGCAGCTCCCTCCAGGCCACAGATACGCAGTATTTT	CASSSLQATDTQYF
NA	TRBV19	TRBJ2-7	NA	TGTGCCAGTAGTATCCTTTCGGCTGAGCCCTTCTACGAGCAGTACTTC	CASSILSAEPFYEQYF
NA	TRBV5-1	TRBJ1-5	many	TGCGCCAGCACCGAAACGGGGGGCGGACAGCCCCAGCATTTT	CASTETGGGQPQHF
TRBD1	TRBV20-1	TRBJ2-3	few	TGCAGTGCCACCTCCGGGACAGGGGGACGAAATACGCAGTATTTT	CSATSGTGGRNTQYF
TRBD1	TRBV25-1	TRBJ1-3	few	TGTGCCAGCAGTAGGCCCGGGACAGTCTCTGGAAACACCATATATTTT	CASSRPGTVSGNTIYF
TRBD1	TRBV7-3	TRBJ1-1	few	TGTGCCAGCAGCCCGACAGGGACCACTGAAGCTTTCTTT	CASSPTGTTEAFF
TRBD1	TRBV7-9	TRBJ2-2	many	TGTGCCAGCAGCTCTCCTCAACAGGGGGCAGTAAACACCGGGGAGCTGTTTTTT	CASSSPQQGAVNTGELFF
TRBD1	TRBV6-5	TRBJ2-3	many	TGTGCCAGCAGCTCCGGGACAGGGGCCACAGATACGCAGTATTTT	CASSSGTGATDTQYF
NA	TRBV20-1	TRBJ2-3	once	TGCAGTGCTAGAGCGGCGGAGGGCACAGATACGCAGTATTTT	CSARAAEGTDTQYF
NA	TRBV29-1	TRBJ2-5	NA	TGCAGCGCGGAGGGGGACTCCCAAGAGACCCAGTACTTC	CSAEGDSQETQYF
NA	TRBV28	TRBJ1-2	many	TGTGCCAGCAGCCTAAACGGGGGTCTTTGGTCTGGCTACACCTTC	CASSLNGGLWSGYTF